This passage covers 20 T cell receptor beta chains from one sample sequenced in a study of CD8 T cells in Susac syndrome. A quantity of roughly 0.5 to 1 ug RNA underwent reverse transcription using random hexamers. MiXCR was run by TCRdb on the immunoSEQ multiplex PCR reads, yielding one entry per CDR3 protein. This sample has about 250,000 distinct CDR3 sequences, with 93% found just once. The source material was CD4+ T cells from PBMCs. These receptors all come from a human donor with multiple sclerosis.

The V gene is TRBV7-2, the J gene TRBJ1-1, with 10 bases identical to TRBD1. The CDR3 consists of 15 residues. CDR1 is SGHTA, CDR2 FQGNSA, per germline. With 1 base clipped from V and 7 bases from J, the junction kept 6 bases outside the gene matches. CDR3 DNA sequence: TGTGCCAGCAGCTTAGATGGGACAGGGGACAGTGAAGCTTTCTTT. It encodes CASSLDGTGDSEAFF. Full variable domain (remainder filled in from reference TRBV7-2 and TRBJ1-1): GAGVSQSPSNKVTEKGKDVELRCDPISGHTALYWYRQSLGQGLEFLIYFQGNSAPDKSGLPSDRFSAERTGGSVSTLTIQRTQQEDSAVYLCASSLDGTGDSEAFFGQGTRLTVV.

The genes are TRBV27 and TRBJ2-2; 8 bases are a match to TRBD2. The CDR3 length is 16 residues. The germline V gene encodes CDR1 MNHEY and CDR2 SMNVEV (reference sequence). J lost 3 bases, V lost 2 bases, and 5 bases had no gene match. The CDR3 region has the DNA TGTGCCAGCAGTTTACGGGGGGGGGCGGACACCGGGGAGCTGTTTTTT. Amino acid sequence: CASSLRGGADTGELFF.

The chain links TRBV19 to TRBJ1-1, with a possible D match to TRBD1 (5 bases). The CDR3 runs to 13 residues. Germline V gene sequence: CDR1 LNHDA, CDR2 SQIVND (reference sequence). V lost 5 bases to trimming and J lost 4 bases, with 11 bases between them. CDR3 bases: TGTGCCAGTAGTGTCAGGGTAAGCACTGAAGCTTTCTTT. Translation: CASSVRVSTEAFF.

This chain's CDR3 is CASSRSTDYGYTF. CDR3 in DNA: TGTGCCAGCAGCCGGTCGACAGATTATGGCTACACCTTC. The chain couples TRBV3-1 to TRBJ1-2; possibly TRBD1 for D (5 bases). This CDR3 region has 13 residues. Germline values: CDR1 LGHDT, CDR2 YNNKEL (reference sequence). Between the trimmed V and J ends, which lost 4 bases and 5 bases, there was a span of 11 bases. The whole variable domain, filled in from reference TRBV3-1 and TRBJ1-2, reads DTAVSQTPKYLVTQMGNDKSIKCEQNLGHDTMYWYKQDSKKFLKIMFSYNNKELIINETVPNRFSPKSPDKAHLNLHINSLELGDSAVYFCASSRSTDYGYTFGSGTRLTVV.

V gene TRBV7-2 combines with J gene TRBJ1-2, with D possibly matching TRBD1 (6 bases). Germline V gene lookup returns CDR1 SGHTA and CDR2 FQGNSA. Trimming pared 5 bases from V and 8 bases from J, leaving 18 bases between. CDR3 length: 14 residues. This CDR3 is CASSHQKDSRGYTF. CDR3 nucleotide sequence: TGTGCCAGCAGCCACCAGAAGGACAGCCGGGGCTACACCTTC.

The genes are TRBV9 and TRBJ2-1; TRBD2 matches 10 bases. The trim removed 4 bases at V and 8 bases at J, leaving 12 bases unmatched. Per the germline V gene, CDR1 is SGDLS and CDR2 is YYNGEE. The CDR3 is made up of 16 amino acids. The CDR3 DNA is TGTGCCAGCAGCTCAAGAGGAGCGGGGGGGCTGGATGAGCAGTTCTTC. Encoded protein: CASSSRGAGGLDEQFF.

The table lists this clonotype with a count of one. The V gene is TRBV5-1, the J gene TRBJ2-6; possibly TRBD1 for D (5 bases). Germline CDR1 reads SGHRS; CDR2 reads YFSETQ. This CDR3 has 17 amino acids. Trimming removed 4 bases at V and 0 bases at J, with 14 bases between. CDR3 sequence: CASSVGVLGSGANVLTF. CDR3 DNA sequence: TGCGCCAGCAGCGTAGGGGTCCTCGGCTCTGGGGCCAACGTCCTGACTTTC.

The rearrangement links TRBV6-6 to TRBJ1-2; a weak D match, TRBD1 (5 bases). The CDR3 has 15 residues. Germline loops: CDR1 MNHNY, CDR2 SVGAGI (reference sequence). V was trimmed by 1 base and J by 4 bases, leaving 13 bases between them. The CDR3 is CASSYLTGPSYGYTF. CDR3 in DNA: TGTGCCAGCAGTTACTTAACAGGCCCCTCCTATGGCTACACCTTC.

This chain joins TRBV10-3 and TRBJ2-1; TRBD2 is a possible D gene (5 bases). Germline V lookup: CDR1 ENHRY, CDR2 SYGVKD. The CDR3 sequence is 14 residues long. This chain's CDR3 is CGAGGSESENEQFF. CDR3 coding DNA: TGTGGGGCTGGAGGCAGTGAGTCGGAGAATGAGCAGTTCTTC.

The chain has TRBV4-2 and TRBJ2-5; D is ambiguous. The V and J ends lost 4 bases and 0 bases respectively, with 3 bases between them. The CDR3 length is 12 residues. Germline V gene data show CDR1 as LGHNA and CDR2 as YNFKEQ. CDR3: CASSLHQETQYF. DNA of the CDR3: TGTGCCAGCAGCCTCCACCAAGAGACCCAGTACTTC.

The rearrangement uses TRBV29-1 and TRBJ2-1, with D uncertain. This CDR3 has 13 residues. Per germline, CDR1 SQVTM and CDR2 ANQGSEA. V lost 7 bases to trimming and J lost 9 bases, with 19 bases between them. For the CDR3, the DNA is TGCAGCGCTTCCAACTCGTTCTCCATTGAGCAGTTCTTC. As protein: CSASNSFSIEQFF.

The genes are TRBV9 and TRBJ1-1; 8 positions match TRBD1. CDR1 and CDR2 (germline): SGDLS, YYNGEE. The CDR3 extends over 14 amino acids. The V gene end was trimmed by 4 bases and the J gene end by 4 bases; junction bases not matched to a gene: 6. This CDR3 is CASSPRTGLTEAFF. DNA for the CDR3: TGTGCCAGCAGCCCGCGGACAGGGCTCACTGAAGCTTTCTTT.

In DNA form, the CDR3 reads TGTGCCAGCAGCTCGACGTCGAACTATGGCTACACCTTC. Its protein is CASSSTSNYGYTF. The chain has TRBV7-9 and TRBJ1-2, with D unclear. Trimming stripped 4 bases from V and 2 bases from J, with 8 bases between. The CDR3 spans 13 residues. CDR1 and CDR2 from the germline V gene are SEHNR and FQNEAQ (reference sequence).

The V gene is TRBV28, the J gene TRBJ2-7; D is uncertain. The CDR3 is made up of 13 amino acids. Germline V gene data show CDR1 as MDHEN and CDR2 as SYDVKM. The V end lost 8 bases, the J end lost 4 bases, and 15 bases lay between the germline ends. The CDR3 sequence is CASGVTPIYEQYF. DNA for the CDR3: TGTGCCAGCGGGGTAACCCCTATATACGAGCAGTACTTC.

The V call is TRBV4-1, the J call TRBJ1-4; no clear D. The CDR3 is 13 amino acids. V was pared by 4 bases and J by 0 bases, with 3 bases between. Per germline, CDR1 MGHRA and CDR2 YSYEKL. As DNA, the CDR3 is TGCGCCAGCAGCCGCTCAACTAATGAAAAACTGTTTTTT. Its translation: CASSRSTNEKLFF.

Here the CDR3 reads CASSPLGQGEFGDTEAFF. Written as DNA, the CDR3 is TGTGCCAGCAGCCCATTGGGGCAGGGTGAGTTTGGGGACACTGAAGCTTTCTTT. The V call is TRBV7-7, the J call TRBJ1-1; tentatively, D is TRBD1 (5 bases). The germline V and J ends were trimmed by 5 bases and 3 bases, with 25 bases remaining between them. There are 18 residues in the CDR3. Germline CDR1 SSHAT, CDR2 FNYEAQ (reference sequence).

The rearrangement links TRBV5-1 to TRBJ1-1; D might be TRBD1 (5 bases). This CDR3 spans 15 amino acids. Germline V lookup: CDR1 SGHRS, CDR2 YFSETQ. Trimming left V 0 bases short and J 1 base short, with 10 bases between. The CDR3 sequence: CASSLAGRENTEAFF. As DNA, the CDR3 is TGCGCCAGCAGCTTGGCCGGCAGGGAGAACACTGAAGCTTTCTTT.

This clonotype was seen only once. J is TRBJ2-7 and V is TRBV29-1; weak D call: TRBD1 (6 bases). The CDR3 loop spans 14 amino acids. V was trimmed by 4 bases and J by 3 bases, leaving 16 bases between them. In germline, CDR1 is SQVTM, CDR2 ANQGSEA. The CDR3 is CSVVGTRRLYEQYV. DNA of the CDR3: TGCAGCGTTGTGGGGACAAGGCGCCTCTACGAGCAGTACGTC.

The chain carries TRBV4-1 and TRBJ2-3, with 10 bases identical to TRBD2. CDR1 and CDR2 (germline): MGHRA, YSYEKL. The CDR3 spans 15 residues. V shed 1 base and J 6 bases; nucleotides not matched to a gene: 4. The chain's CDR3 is CASSQVLAGADTQYF. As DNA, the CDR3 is TGCGCCAGCAGCCAAGTGCTAGCGGGAGCTGATACGCAGTATTTT.

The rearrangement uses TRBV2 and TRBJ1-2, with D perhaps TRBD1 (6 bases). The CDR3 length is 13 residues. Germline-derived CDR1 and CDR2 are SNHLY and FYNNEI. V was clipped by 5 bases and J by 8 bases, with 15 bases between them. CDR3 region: CASSPEQGTGYTF. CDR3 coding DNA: TGTGCCAGCAGTCCCGAACAGGGTACGGGCTACACCTTC.